Below, 17 T cell receptor beta chains from the same sample are listed, as sequenced in a study of OX40 agonist ivuxolimab in advanced cancers. TCRdb's copy holds only in-frame clones and misses some; the assay was immunoSEQ multiplex PCR. The sample shows tens of thousands of clones, roughly 88% of them seen only once. The material was CD4+ or CD8+ T cells sorted from blood, obtained in a trial of the OX40 agonist ivuxolimab. These receptors all stem from an adult with an advanced solid tumor such as melanoma, head and neck, liver or kidney cancer.

This chain joins TRBV10-3 and TRBJ2-7, with D possibly matching TRBD1 (6 bases). In germline, CDR1 is ENHRY, CDR2 SYGVKD. V dropped 2 bases and J dropped 2 bases, with 16 bases sitting between them. This CDR3 region has 16 residues. The CDR3 sequence: CAISETGQSDPYEQYF. The CDR3, as DNA: TGTGCCATCAGTGAGACCGGACAGTCTGACCCCTACGAGCAGTACTTC.

The V call is TRBV10-3, the J call TRBJ1-2; D is undetermined. Germline V gene lookup returns CDR1 ENHRY and CDR2 SYGVKD. V was clipped by 10 bases and J by 2 bases, with 11 bases between them. The CDR3 is 12 amino acids. The CDR3 DNA reads TGTGCCACCCAAACAGCGAACTATGGCTACACCTTC. Amino acid sequence: CATQTANYGYTF.

The chain has TRBV18 and TRBJ2-7, with 9 bases that match TRBD1. The CDR3 spans 16 residues. The ends lost 1 base at V and 7 bases at J; junction bases unmatched: 11. Germline CDR1 KGHSH, CDR2 LQKENI. The CDR3: CASSPQLGDRVIEQYF. The CDR3 region has the DNA TGTGCCAGCTCACCACAGCTGGGGGACAGGGTTATTGAGCAGTACTTC.

V is TRBV5-4 and J is TRBJ1-4; 9 nucleotides match TRBD1. The CDR3 consists of 15 residues. CDR1 SGHNT and CDR2 YYREEE come from the germline V gene (reference sequence). Trimming took 4 bases from V and 7 from J; bases not matched to a gene: 8. CDR3 sequence (DNA): TGTGCCAGCAGCGCAAAACAGGGGGCTCGTGAAAAACTGTTTTTT. Amino acid sequence: CASSAKQGAREKLFF.

The gene calls are TRBV28 and TRBJ1-3, with a possible D match to TRBD1 (6 bases). CDR1 is MDHEN, CDR2 SYDVKM, per germline. The CDR3 length is 16 residues. V was clipped by 2 bases and J by 0 bases, with 11 bases between them. CDR3 region: CASSLQGGSSGNTIYF. The DNA for the CDR3 is TGTGCCAGCAGTTTACAAGGGGGGAGCTCTGGAAACACCATATATTTT.

J is TRBJ2-7 and V is TRBV29-1; D is possibly TRBD1 or TRBD2 (5 bases each). The V and J ends lost 6 bases and 0 bases respectively, with 18 bases between them. This CDR3 contains 15 residues. The germline V gene encodes CDR1 SQVTM and CDR2 ANQGSEA. This chain's CDR3 is CSVALRGPSSYEQYF. Here the CDR3 DNA reads TGCAGCGTGGCACTGAGGGGACCGTCCTCCTACGAGCAGTACTTC.

The rearrangement links TRBV6-5 to TRBJ1-3, with D tentatively TRBD1 (6 bases). CDR3 length: 14 amino acids. V dropped 6 bases and J dropped 2 bases, with 11 bases sitting between them. The germline V gene has CDR1 MNHEY and CDR2 SVGAGI. This CDR3 reads CASRQGSTGNTIYF. CDR3 nucleotide sequence: TGTGCCAGCAGACAGGGAAGCACTGGAAACACCATATATTTT.

The gene calls are TRBV9 and TRBJ2-3; weak D call: TRBD2 (5 bases). CDR1 and CDR2 from the germline V gene are SGDLS and YYNGEE. The CDR3 totals 16 residues. V lost 0 bases and J 2 bases, leaving 13 bases between the germline ends. This CDR3 reads CASSVGFGVITDTQYF. In nucleotides, the CDR3 is TGTGCCAGCAGCGTAGGATTCGGGGTGATCACAGATACGCAGTATTTT.

The rearrangement uses TRBV2 and TRBJ1-5; D ambiguous. The length of the CDR3 is 15 residues. Trimming stripped 7 bases from V and 1 base from J, with 14 bases between. CDR1 is SNHLY and CDR2 is FYNNEI in the germline V gene. The CDR3 DNA follows: TGTGCCAGCACCTTGGACGGAGTAAGCAATCAGCCCCAGCATTTT. Its translation: CASTLDGVSNQPQHF.

The chain uses TRBV5-1 and TRBJ1-4; perhaps TRBD1 as D (6 bases). Between the trimmed V and J ends, which lost 7 bases and 8 bases, there was a span of 15 bases. CDR1 is SGHRS and CDR2 is YFSETQ in the germline V gene. The CDR3 is made up of 13 amino acids. As DNA, the CDR3 is TGCGCCAGCTCCCGGACAGAGGGAGAAAAACTGTTTTTT. As protein: CASSRTEGEKLFF.

The chain employs TRBV7-2 and TRBJ2-5, with 8 bases lining up with TRBD2. The CDR3 spans 13 residues. Germline values: CDR1 SGHTA, CDR2 FQGNSA. V was clipped by 6 bases and J by 5 bases; unmatched bases: 5. CDR3 region: CASRRGDRETQYF. CDR3 coding DNA: TGTGCCAGCAGGCGGGGGGATCGGGAGACCCAGTACTTC.

V and J are TRBV5-6 and TRBJ2-7, with 7 positions matching TRBD1. Germline lookup yields CDR1 SGHDT and CDR2 YYEEEE. After removal of 2 bases from V and 0 bases from J, the junction contained 5 bases not matched to a gene. The CDR3 has 15 residues. The CDR3 nucleotides read TGTGCCAGCAGCTTTTATAACAGGGGCTCCTACGAGCAGTACTTC. Translating gives CASSFYNRGSYEQYF.

This clone occurred a few times. The chain joins TRBV5-1 to TRBJ1-4, with 7 bases lining up with TRBD1. CDR1 and CDR2 (germline): SGHRS, YFSETQ. This CDR3 spans 15 amino acids. V trimming: 4 bases; J trimming: 4 bases; junction bases outside the gene matches: 7. The CDR3 bases are TGCGCCAGCAGCCAAAGGGACAGCTTTAATGAAAAACTGTTTTTT. It specifies CASSQRDSFNEKLFF.

V gene TRBV4-1 combines with J gene TRBJ1-3; D call uncertain. CDR3 length: 18 residues. Germline V gene data show CDR1 as MGHRA and CDR2 as YSYEKL. Trimming took off 4 bases at V and 0 bases at J, with 19 bases between the two ends. CDR3 nucleotide sequence: TGCGCCAGCAGCCCCCCGGTAGGAGCCTCGAGCTCTGGAAACACCATATATTTT. Amino acid sequence: CASSPPVGASSSGNTIYF.

The chain joins TRBV5-6 to TRBJ1-5; TRBD1 might be the D (5 bases). CDR1 and CDR2 from the germline V gene are SGHDT and YYEEEE. The CDR3 sequence is 14 residues long. V gave up 4 bases and J gave up 3 bases, with 11 bases separating them. The CDR3 bases are TGTGCCAGCAGCACGGGACGGTTCAATCAGCCCCAGCATTTT. Protein: CASSTGRFNQPQHF.

The genes are TRBV6-5 and TRBJ1-1; TRBD1 might be the D (6 bases). The germline gives CDR1 MNHEY, CDR2 SVGAGI. Trimming shortened V by 2 bases and J by 7 bases, and 17 bases separated the two germline ends. The CDR3 runs 15 residues. CDR3 loop: CASSYRRDRGGEAFF. The CDR3 nucleotides are TGTGCCAGCAGTTACCGGCGGGATAGGGGGGGTGAAGCTTTCTTT.

This clone was seen a single time. V usage is TRBV18 and J usage is TRBJ2-5, with D perhaps matching TRBD1 (5 bases). The CDR3 length is 14 residues. Trimming took off 3 bases at V and 5 bases at J, with 13 bases between the two ends. Germline V lookup: CDR1 KGHSH, CDR2 LQKENI. The CDR3, as DNA: TGTGCCAGCTCACCTCTCAGGGTAGGCGAGACCCAGTACTTC. Translated: CASSPLRVGETQYF.